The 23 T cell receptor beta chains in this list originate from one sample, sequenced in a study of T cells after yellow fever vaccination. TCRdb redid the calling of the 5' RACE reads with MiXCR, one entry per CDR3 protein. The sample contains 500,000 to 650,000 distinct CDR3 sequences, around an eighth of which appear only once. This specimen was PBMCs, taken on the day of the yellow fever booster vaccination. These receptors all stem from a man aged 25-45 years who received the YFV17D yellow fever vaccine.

In DNA form, the CDR3 reads TGCGCCAGCAGTGAGATTGCCGCTTACAATGAGCAGTTCTTC. It translates to CASSEIAAYNEQFF. The chain is built from TRBV10-2 and TRBJ2-1; no definite D call. CDR1 and CDR2 from the germline V gene are WSHSY and SAAADI. Trimming pared 2 bases from V and 4 bases from J, leaving 9 bases between. The CDR3 loop spans 14 amino acids.

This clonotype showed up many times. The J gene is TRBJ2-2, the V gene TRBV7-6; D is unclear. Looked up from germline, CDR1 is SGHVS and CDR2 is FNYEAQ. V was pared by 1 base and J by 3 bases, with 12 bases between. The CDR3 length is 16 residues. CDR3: CASSLVADFYTGELFF. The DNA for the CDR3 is TGTGCCAGCAGCTTAGTCGCAGACTTCTACACCGGGGAGCTGTTTTTT.

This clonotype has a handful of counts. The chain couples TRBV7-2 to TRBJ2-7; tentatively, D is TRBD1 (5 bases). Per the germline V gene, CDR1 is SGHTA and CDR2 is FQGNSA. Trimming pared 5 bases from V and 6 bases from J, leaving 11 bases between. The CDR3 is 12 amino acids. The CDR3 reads CASSPNRFEQYF. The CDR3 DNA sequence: TGTGCCAGCAGCCCAAACAGGTTCGAGCAGTACTTC.

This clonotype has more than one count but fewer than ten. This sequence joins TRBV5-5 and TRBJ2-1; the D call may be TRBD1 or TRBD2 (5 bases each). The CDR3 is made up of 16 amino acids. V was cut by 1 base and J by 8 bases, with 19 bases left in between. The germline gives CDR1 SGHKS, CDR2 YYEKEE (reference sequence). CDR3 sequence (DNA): TGTGCCAGCAGCTTGATTAACAGGTGGGCCGGGGATGAGCAGTTCTTC. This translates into CASSLINRWAGDEQFF.

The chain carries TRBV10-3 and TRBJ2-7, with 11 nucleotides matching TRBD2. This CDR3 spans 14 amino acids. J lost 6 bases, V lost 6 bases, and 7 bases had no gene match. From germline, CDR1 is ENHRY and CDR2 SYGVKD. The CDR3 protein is CAIRIAGGPSEQYF. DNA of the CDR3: TGTGCCATCAGGATAGCGGGAGGGCCTTCCGAGCAGTACTTC.

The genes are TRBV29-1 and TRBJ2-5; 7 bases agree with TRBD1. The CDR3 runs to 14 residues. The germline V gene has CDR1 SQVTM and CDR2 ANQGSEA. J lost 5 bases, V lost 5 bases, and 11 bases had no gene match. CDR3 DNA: TGCAGCGTTACCCCAGGGGGTGCTCTGGAGACCCAGTACTTC. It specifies CSVTPGGALETQYF.

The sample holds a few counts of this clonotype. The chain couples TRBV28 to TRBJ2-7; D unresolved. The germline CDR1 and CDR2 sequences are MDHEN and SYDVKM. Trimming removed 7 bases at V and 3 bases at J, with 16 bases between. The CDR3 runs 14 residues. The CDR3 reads CASTPLGQNYEQYF. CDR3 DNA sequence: TGTGCCAGCACCCCCTTAGGGCAAAACTACGAGCAGTACTTC. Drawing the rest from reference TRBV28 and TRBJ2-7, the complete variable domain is DVKVTQSSRYLVKRTGEKVFLECVQDMDHENMFWYRQDPGLGLRLIYFSYDVKMKEKGDIPEGYSVSREKKERFSLILESASTNQTSMYLCASTPLGQNYEQYFGPGTRLTVT.

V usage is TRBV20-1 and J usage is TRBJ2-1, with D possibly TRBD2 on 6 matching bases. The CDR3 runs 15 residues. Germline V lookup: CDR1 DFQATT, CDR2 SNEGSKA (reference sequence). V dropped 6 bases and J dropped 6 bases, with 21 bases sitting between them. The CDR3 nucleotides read TGCAGTGCCCTAGGACTAAACGCTCGACCCAATGAGCAGTTCTTC. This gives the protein CSALGLNARPNEQFF.

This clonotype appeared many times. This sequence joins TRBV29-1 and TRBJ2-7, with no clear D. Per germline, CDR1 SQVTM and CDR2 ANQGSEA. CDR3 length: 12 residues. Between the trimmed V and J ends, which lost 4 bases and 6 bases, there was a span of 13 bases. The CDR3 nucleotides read TGCAGCGTTGGGCAGGCTAGAGGCGAGCAGTACTTC. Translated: CSVGQARGEQYF.

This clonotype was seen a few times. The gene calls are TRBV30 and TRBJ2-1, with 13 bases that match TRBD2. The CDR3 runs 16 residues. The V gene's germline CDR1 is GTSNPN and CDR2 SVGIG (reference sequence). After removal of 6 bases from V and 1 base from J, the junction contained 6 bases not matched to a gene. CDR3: CACRGTSGDSYNEQFF. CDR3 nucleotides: TGTGCCTGCAGAGGGACTAGCGGGGATTCCTACAATGAGCAGTTCTTC.

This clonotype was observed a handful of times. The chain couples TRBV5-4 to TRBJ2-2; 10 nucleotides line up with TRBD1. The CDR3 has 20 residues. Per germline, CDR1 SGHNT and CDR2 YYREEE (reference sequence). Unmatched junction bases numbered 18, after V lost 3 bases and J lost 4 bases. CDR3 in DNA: TGTGCCAGCAGCTACCGACCCGGGACAGGGGTTTTTCGTGGCACCGGGGAGCTGTTTTTT. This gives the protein CASSYRPGTGVFRGTGELFF.

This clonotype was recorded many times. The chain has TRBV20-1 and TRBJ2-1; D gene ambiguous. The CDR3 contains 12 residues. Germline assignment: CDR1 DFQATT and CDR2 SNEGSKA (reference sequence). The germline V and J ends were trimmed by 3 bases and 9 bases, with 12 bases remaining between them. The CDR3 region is CSASGWPGEQFF. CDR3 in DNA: TGCAGTGCTAGCGGTTGGCCGGGTGAGCAGTTCTTC.

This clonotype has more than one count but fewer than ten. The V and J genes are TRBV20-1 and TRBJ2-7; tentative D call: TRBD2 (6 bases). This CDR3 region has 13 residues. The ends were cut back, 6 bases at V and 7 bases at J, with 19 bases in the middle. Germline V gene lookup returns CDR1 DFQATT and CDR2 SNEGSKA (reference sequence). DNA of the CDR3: TGCAGTGCAATCCCCGGAGGGCCCGGGGAGCAGTACTTC. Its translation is CSAIPGGPGEQYF.

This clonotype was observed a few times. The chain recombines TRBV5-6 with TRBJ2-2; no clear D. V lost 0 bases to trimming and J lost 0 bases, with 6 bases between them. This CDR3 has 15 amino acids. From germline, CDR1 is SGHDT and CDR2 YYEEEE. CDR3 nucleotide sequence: TGTGCCAGCAGCTTGGTTGACACGAACACCGGGGAGCTGTTTTTT. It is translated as CASSLVDTNTGELFF.

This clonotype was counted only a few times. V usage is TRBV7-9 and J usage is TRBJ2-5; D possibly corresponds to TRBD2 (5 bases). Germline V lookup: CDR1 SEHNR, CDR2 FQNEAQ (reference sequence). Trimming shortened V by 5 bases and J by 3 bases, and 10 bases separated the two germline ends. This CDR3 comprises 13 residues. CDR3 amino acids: CASSDDGKETQYF. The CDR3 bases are TGTGCCAGCAGCGATGACGGGAAAGAGACCCAGTACTTC.

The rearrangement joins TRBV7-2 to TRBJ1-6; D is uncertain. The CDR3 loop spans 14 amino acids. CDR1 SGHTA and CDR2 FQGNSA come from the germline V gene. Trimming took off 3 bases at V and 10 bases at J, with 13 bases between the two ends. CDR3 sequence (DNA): TGTGCCAGCAGCTTTCAAGCCGATGGCTCACCCCTCCACTTT. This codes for CASSFQADGSPLHF.

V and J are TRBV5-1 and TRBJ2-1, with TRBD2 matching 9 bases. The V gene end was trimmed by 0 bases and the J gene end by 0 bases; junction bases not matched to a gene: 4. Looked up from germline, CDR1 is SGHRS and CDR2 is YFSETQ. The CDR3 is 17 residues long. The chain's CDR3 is CASSLALAGSSYNEQFF. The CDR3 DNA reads TGCGCCAGCAGCTTGGCCCTAGCGGGAAGCTCCTACAATGAGCAGTTCTTC.

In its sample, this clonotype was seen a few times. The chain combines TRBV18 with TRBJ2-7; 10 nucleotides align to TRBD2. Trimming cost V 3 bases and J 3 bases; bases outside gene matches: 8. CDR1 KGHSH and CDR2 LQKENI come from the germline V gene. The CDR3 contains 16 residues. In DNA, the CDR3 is TGTGCCAGCTCACCCGAGGGTAGCGGGAGGCTCTACGAGCAGTACTTC. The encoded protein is CASSPEGSGRLYEQYF.

The CDR3 DNA is TGTGCCAGTAGTAGGGGACTAGCGGATCACAATGAGCAGTTCTTC. It is translated as CASSRGLADHNEQFF. J is TRBJ2-1 and V is TRBV19; 11 nucleotides agree with TRBD2. Trimming cost V 4 bases and J 5 bases; bases outside gene matches: 4. CDR1 is LNHDA and CDR2 is SQIVND in the germline V gene (reference sequence). CDR3 size: 15 residues.

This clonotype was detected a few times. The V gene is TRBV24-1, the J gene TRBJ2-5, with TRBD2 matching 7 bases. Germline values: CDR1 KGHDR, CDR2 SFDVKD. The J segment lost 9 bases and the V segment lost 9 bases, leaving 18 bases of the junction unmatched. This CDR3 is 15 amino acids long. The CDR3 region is CATGGGEGTETAQYF. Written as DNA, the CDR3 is TGTGCCACCGGAGGAGGGGAGGGGACGGAGACGGCCCAGTACTTC.

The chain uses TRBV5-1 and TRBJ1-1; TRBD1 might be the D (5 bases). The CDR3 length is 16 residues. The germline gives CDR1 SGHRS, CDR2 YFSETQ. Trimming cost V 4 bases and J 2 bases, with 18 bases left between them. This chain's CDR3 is CASSPRGGPSNTEAFF. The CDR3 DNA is TGCGCCAGCAGCCCTAGGGGAGGGCCCTCAAACACTGAAGCTTTCTTT.

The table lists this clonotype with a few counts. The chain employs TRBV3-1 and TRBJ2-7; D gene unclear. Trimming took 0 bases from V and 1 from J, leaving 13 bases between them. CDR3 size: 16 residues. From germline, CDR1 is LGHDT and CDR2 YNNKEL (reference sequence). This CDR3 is CASSQDVTVRSYEQYF. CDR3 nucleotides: TGTGCCAGCAGCCAAGATGTCACCGTAAGGTCCTACGAGCAGTACTTC.

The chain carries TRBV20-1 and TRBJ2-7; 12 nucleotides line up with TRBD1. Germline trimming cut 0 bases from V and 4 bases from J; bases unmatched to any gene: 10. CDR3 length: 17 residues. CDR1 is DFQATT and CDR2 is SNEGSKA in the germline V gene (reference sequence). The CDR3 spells CSARDIRRDRGLYEQYF. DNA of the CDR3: TGCAGTGCTAGAGATATTAGGCGGGACAGGGGGCTATACGAGCAGTACTTC.